This TCR beta chain was recorded in a study of blood T cell repertoires in COVID-19. Study details: Acute-phase and convalescent COVID-19 samples originated in the United States, Italy and Spain.

CDR3 length: 12 amino acids. CDR1 SQVTM and CDR2 ANQGSEA come from the germline V gene. With 3 bases removed from V and 7 bases from J, the gap between germline ends came to 13 bases. Original analysis: Nucleated cell counts were estimated from reference gene primer amplification. TCRdb keeps only in-frame clones here, not all; method: immunoSEQ multiplex PCR. V, J and clone size reflect that table, while D and trimming were determined from the DNA. The table has more than 95,000 clones, 84% seen once. Sequencing used peripheral blood. The receptor comes from a man aged 60 to 69 with acute or convalescent COVID-19. The chain employs TRBV29-1 and TRBJ2-7; possible D gene TRBD1, 5 bases. CDR3 in amino acids: CSVDVTGEEQYF. DNA for the CDR3: TGCAGCGTTGATGTCACAGGTGAGGAGCAGTACTTC.